This T cell receptor (beta chain) is from a study of T cells after somatic rescue of genetic block. The ends were cut back, 0 bases at V and 2 bases at J, with 10 bases in the middle. The CDR3 is made up of 15 amino acids. The germline V gene encodes CDR1 SGHNT and CDR2 YYREEE (reference sequence). Repertoires were generated with immunoSEQ multiplex PCR, while TCRdb's copy carries only in-frame clones and drops some. The profile shows 45,000 to 55,000 clones, around 96% of them singletons. The sequence was obtained from a child in the first two years of life. The V gene is TRBV5-4, the J gene TRBJ2-3, with D unclear. Sequencing was carried out using peripheral blood mononuclear cells (PBMCs). The CDR3 DNA sequence: TGTGCCAGCAGCTTGGGGGTGGGCCCCACAGATACGCAGTATTTT. It yields the protein CASSLGVGPTDTQYF.